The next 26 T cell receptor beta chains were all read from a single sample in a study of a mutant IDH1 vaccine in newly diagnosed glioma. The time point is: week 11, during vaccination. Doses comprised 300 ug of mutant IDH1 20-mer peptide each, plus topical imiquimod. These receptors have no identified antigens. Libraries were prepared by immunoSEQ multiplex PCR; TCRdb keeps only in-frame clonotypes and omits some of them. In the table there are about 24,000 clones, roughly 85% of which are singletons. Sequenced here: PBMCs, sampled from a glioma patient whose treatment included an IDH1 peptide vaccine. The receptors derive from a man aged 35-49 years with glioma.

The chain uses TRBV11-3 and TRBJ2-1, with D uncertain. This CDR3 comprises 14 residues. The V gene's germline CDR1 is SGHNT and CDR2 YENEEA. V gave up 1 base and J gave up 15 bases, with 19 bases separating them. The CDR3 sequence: CASSLAVEFKVPFF. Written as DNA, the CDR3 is TGTGCCAGCAGCTTAGCTGTCGAGTTTAAGGTGCCGTTCTTC.

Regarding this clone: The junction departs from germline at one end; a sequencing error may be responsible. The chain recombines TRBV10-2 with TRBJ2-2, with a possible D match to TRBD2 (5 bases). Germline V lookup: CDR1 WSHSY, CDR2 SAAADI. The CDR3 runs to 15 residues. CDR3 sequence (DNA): TGCGCCAGCATTGGGATCCGATATGAACACCGGGGAGCTGTTTTT. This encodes CASIGIRYEHRGAVF.

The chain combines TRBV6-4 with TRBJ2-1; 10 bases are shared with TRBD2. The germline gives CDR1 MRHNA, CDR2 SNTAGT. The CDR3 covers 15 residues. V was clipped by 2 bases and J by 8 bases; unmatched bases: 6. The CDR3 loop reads CASSDLPSGSDEQFF. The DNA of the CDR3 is TGTGCCAGCAGTGACCTGCCTAGCGGGAGCGATGAGCAGTTCTTC.

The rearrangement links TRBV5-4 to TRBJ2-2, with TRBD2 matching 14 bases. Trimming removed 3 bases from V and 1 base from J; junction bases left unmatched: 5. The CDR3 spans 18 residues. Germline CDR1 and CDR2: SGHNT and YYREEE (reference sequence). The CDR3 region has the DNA TGTGCCAGCAGCTCCGGACTAGCGGGAGGTCTGAACACCGGGGAGCTGTTTTTT. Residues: CASSSGLAGGLNTGELFF.

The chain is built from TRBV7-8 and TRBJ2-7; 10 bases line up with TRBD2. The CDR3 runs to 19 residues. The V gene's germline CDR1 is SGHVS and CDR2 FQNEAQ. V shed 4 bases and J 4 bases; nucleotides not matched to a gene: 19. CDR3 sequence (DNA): TGTGCCAGCAGCTCCGCGGTAGCGGGAGGCTCGGGGAAGGGGTACGAGCAGTACTTC. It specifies CASSSAVAGGSGKGYEQYF.

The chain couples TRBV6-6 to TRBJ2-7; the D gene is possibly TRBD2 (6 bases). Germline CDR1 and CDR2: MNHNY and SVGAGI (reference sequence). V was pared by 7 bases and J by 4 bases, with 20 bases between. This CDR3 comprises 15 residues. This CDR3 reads CASTDSGSSKYEQYF. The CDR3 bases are TGTGCCAGCACCGACTCCGGGAGTTCCAAATACGAGCAGTACTTC.

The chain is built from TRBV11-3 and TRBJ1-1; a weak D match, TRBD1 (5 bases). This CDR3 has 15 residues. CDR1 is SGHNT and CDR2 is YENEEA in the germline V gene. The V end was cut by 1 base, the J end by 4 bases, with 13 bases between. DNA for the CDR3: TGTGCCAGCAGCTTAGGTATCGGGGCGCCCACTGAAGCTTTCTTT. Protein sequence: CASSLGIGAPTEAFF.

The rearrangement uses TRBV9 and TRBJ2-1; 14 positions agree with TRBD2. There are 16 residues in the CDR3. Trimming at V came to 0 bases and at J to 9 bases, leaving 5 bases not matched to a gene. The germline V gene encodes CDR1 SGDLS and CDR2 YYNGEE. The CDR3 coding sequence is TGTGCCAGCAGCGTAGGACTAGCGGGAGGGCCAAGTGAGCAGTTCTTC. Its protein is CASSVGLAGGPSEQFF.

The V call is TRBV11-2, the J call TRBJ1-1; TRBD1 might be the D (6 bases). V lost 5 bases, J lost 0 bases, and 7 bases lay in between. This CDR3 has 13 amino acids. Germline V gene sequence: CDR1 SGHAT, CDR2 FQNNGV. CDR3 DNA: TGTGCCAGCAGCCAGGGGCTGAACACTGAAGCTTTCTTT. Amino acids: CASSQGLNTEAFF.

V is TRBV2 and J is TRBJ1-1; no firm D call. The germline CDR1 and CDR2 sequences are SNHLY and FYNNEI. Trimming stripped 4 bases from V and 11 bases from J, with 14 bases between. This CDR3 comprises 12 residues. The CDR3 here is CASSGIGLAAFF. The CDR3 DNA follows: TGTGCCAGCAGTGGCATTGGGTTAGCGGCTTTCTTT.

The CDR3 coding sequence is TGTGCCAGCAGCCAAGGGATACGGTCAGAGACCCAGTACTTC. Translating gives CASSQGIRSETQYF. The genes are TRBV14 and TRBJ2-5; D gene unclear. This CDR3 comprises 14 residues. CDR1 and CDR2 from the germline V gene are SGHDN and FVKESK. The V end was cut by 1 base, the J end by 4 bases, with 10 bases between.

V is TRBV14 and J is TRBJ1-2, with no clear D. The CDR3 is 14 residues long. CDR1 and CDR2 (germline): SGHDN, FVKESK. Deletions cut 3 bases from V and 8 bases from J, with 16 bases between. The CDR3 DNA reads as TGTGCCAGCAGCCAGGATTTAGTCTTCGGGGGCTACACCTTC. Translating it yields CASSQDLVFGGYTF. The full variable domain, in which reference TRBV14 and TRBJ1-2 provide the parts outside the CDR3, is EAGVTQFPSHSVIEKGQTVTLRCDPISGHDNLYWYRRVMGKEIKFLLHFVKESKQDESGMPNNRFLAERTGGTYSTLKVQPAELEDSGVYFCASSQDLVFGGYTFGSGTRLTVV.

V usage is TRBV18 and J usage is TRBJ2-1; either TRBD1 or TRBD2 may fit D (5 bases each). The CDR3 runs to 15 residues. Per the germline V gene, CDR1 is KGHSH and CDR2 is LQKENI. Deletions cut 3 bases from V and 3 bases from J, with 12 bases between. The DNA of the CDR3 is TGTGCCAGCTCACCGGGGGTAGATGGCTACAATGAGCAGTTCTTC. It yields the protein CASSPGVDGYNEQFF.

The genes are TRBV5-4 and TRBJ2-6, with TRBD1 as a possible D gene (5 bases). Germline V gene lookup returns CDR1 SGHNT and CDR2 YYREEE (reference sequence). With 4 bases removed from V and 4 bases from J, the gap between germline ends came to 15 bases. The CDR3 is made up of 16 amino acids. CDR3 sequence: CASSRARALGANVLTF. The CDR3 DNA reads TGTGCCAGCAGCCGGGCCAGGGCGTTGGGGGCCAACGTCCTGACTTTC.

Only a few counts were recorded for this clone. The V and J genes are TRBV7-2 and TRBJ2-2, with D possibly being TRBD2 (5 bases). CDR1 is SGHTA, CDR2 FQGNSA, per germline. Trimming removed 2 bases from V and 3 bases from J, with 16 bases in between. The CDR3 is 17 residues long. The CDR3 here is CASSLPPGSSYTGELFF. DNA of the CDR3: TGTGCCAGCAGCTTACCTCCGGGAAGTAGCTACACCGGGGAGCTGTTTTTT.

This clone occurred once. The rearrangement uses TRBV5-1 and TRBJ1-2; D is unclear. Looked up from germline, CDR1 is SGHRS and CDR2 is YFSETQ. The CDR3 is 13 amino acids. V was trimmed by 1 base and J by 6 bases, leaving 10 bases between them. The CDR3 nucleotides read TGCGCCAGCAGCTTGAACACCGTAAATGGCTACACCTTC. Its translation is CASSLNTVNGYTF.

DNA of the CDR3: TGTGCCAGCAGCCACGGGACTAGCGGGAGACGGGTAGGATACAATGAGCAGTTCTTC. Protein: CASSHGTSGRRVGYNEQFF. This chain connects TRBV9 to TRBJ2-1; 14 bases are shared with TRBD2. The CDR3 has 19 residues. J was trimmed by 4 bases and V by 4 bases; bases with no gene match: 13. Germline V gene lookup returns CDR1 SGDLS and CDR2 YYNGEE. The complete variable domain, with remaining parts taken from reference TRBV9 and TRBJ2-1, reads DSGVTQTPKHLITATGQRVTLRCSPRSGDLSVYWYQQSLDQGLQFLIQYYNGEERAKGNILERFSAQQFPDLHSELNLSSLELGDSALYFCASSHGTSGRRVGYNEQFFGPGTRLTVL.

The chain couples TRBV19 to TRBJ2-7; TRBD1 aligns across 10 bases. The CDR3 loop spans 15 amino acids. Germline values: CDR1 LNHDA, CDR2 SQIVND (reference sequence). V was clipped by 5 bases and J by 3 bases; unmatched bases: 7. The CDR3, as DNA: TGTGCCAGTAGTGTGACAGGGGGCAAGGTCTACGAGCAGTACTTC. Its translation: CASSVTGGKVYEQYF.

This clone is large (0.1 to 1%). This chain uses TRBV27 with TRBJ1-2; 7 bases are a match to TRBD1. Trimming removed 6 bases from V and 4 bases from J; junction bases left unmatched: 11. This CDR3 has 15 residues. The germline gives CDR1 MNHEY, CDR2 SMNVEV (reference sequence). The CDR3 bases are TGTGCCAGCAGGTTCCGGGACAGAGACTCCTATGGCTACACCTTC. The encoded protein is CASRFRDRDSYGYTF.

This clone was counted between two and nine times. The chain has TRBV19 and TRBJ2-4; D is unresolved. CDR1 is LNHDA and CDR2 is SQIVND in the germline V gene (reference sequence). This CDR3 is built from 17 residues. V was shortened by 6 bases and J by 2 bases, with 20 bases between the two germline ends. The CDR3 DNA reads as TGTGCCAGTAGGGGTGTTGCCAGAACCGAGACCAAAAACATTCAGTACTTC. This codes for CASRGVARTETKNIQYF.

CDR3 protein: CASSHPSRTSGLDTQYF. Written as DNA, the CDR3 is TGTGCCAGTAGCCACCCTTCGAGGACTAGCGGGTTAGATACGCAGTATTTT. This sequence joins TRBV19 and TRBJ2-3; 11 bases agree with TRBD2. V lost 6 bases and J lost 5; bases outside the gene matches: 13. There are 17 residues in the CDR3. Per germline, CDR1 LNHDA and CDR2 SQIVND (reference sequence). Using reference TRBV19 and TRBJ2-3 for the parts outside the CDR3, the full variable domain is DGGITQSPKYLFRKEGQNVTLSCEQNLNHDAMYWYRQDPGQGLRLIYYSQIVNDFQKGDIAEGYSVSREKKESFPLTVTSAQKNPTAFYLCASSHPSRTSGLDTQYFGPGTRLTVL.

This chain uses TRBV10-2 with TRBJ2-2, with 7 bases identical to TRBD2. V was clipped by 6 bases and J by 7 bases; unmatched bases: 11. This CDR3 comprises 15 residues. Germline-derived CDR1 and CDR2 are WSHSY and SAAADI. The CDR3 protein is CASRALREKGGELFF. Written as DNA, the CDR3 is TGCGCCAGCAGGGCTCTGCGGGAGAAGGGCGGGGAGCTGTTTTTT.

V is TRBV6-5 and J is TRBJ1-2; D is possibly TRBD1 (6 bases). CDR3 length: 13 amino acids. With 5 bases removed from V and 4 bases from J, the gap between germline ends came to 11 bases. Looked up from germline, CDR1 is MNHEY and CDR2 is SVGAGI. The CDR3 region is CASSSPGVYGYTF. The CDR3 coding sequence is TGTGCCAGCAGTAGCCCAGGGGTCTATGGCTACACCTTC.

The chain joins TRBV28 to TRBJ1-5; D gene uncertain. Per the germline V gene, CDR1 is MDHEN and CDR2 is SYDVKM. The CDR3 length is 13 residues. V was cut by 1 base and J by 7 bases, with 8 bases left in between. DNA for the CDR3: TGTGCCAGCAGTTTATTGGTGGGCCAGCCCCAGCATTTT. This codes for CASSLLVGQPQHF.

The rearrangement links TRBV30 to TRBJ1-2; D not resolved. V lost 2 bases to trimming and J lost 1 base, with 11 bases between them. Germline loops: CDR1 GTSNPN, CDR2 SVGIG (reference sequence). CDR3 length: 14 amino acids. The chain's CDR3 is CAWSTIGVNYGYTF. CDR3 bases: TGTGCCTGGAGTACCATCGGGGTTAACTATGGCTACACCTTC.

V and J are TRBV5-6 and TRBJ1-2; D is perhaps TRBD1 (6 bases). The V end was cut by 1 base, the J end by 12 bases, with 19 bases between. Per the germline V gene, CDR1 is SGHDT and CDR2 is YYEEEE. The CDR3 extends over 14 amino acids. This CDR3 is CASSLLNRARRNTF. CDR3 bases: TGTGCCAGCAGCTTGTTGAACAGGGCGCGTCGGAACACCTTC.